These 4 T cell receptor beta chains were all obtained from the same sample, sequenced in a study of T cell clonotyping in hematopoietic cell transplantation. Profiling relied on immunoSEQ multiplex PCR, and the TCRdb table lists in-frame clones only, not all of them. The table lists approximately 8,400 clones, about 70% of them singletons. The sample here was peripheral blood mononuclear cells, taken 100 days after allogeneic stem cell transplant. The receptors were gathered from a male patient aged 60 to 75 who had an allogeneic stem cell transplant from an unrelated donor, so the T cells may come from the graft donor. Some clones in this sample may be carry-over from other donors' samples.

This clone has more than one count but fewer than ten. CDR3: CASTTIPNTEAFF. As DNA, the CDR3 is TGCGCCAGCACCACCATCCCGAACACTGAAGCTTTCTTT. The chain recombines TRBV5-1 with TRBJ1-1; D is unresolved. Between the trimmed V and J ends, which lost 6 bases and 1 base, there was a span of 10 bases. The length of the CDR3 is 13 residues. The germline V gene has CDR1 SGHRS and CDR2 YFSETQ.

This chain links TRBV20-1 with TRBJ2-1; D is ambiguous. The germline V gene encodes CDR1 DFQATT and CDR2 SNEGSKA (reference sequence). The V and J ends lost 1 base and 8 bases respectively, with 6 bases between them. CDR3 size: 11 residues. The CDR3 bases are TGCAGTGCTAGAGGCCCCGATGAGCAGTTCTTC. Its protein is CSARGPDEQFF.

This clone is labeled as large. The chain uses TRBV6-1 and TRBJ2-1; a possible D gene is TRBD1 (6 bases). The CDR3 runs to 15 residues. CDR1 and CDR2 from the germline V gene are MNHNS and SASEGT. V dropped 7 bases and J dropped 2 bases, with 15 bases sitting between them. In DNA form, the CDR3 reads TGTGCCAGCAAAACGGGACAACCCCCCTACAATGAGCAGTTCTTC. Its protein product is CASKTGQPPYNEQFF.

As to this clone: A junction boundary mismatches the germline segment, possibly from a read error. V usage is TRBV7-7 and J usage is TRBJ2-5; D is unclear. CDR3 length: 14 amino acids. Germline CDR1 is SSHAT and CDR2 is FNYEAQ (reference sequence). CDR3 in amino acids: CASSLDRAQETQYF. CDR3 nucleotide sequence: TGTGCTAGCAGCTTAGATCGGGCTCAAGAGACCCAGTACTTC.